The 25 T cell receptor beta chains presented below share a single source sample, sequenced in a study of shared clonotypes between healthy human individuals. Clones were read by immunoSEQ multiplex PCR, and TCRdb kept only the in-frame ones, dropping some. The table has approximately 1,000,000 clones, 77% seen once. The sample taken for sequencing was memory CD4+ T cells from PBMCs. Described subset: CD45RA-negative fraction. These receptors came from a man aged 18 to 30 in good health. Some clones in this sample may be carry-over from other donors' samples.

The V and J genes are TRBV7-8 and TRBJ2-1; D is perhaps TRBD2 (6 bases). V dropped 5 bases and J dropped 1 base, with 15 bases sitting between them. In germline, CDR1 is SGHVS, CDR2 FQNEAQ. This CDR3 contains 16 residues. CDR3 residues: CASSPRREYSYNEQFF. As DNA, the CDR3 is TGTGCCAGCAGCCCAAGGCGGGAATATTCCTACAATGAGCAGTTCTTC.

The table lists this clone with a count of one. The rearrangement links TRBV4-2 to TRBJ1-5, with 7 bases fitting TRBD1. The CDR3 contains 17 residues. The V gene end was trimmed by 0 bases and the J gene end by 1 base; junction bases not matched to a gene: 6. From germline, CDR1 is LGHNA and CDR2 YNFKEQ. The CDR3 loop reads CASSQEGPGQSNQPQHF. The CDR3 coding sequence is TGTGCCAGCAGCCAAGAAGGTCCGGGACAGAGCAATCAGCCCCAGCATTTT.

The chain combines TRBV28 with TRBJ2-5, with a possible D match to TRBD2 (6 bases). The CDR3 runs 13 residues. CDR1 is MDHEN, CDR2 SYDVKM, per germline. Trimming stripped 3 bases from V and 6 bases from J, with 11 bases between. The CDR3 spells CASSLSGPKTQYF. The CDR3 coding sequence is TGTGCCAGCAGTTTGAGCGGGCCCAAGACCCAGTACTTC. Full variable domain (remainder filled in from reference TRBV28 and TRBJ2-5): DVKVTQSSRYLVKRTGEKVFLECVQDMDHENMFWYRQDPGLGLRLIYFSYDVKMKEKGDIPEGYSVSREKKERFSLILESASTNQTSMYLCASSLSGPKTQYFGPGTRLLVL.

This sequence joins TRBV18 and TRBJ1-2; 9 bases line up with TRBD1. This CDR3 has 14 residues. Germline V gene sequence: CDR1 KGHSH, CDR2 LQKENI. J gave up 7 bases and V 4 bases, and 7 bases lay outside the gene matches. This chain's CDR3 is CASSLGQGRSGYTF. The DNA for the CDR3 is TGTGCCAGCTCACTTGGACAGGGGAGGAGTGGCTACACCTTC.

The rearrangement uses TRBV6-5 and TRBJ1-1; possibly TRBD1 for D (5 bases). V lost 0 bases to trimming and J lost 0 bases, with 5 bases between them. CDR3 length: 14 residues. Germline V gives CDR1 MNHEY, CDR2 SVGAGI. The CDR3 sequence: CASSYSGVNTEAFF. CDR3 nucleotides: TGTGCCAGCAGTTACTCGGGGGTGAACACTGAAGCTTTCTTT.

The DNA for the CDR3 is TGTGCCAGCAGCCATTGGGCCCAGTACTTC. It codes for CASSHWAQYF. The J gene is TRBJ2-5, the V gene TRBV14; D gene unclear. Trimming stripped 3 bases from V and 9 bases from J, with 5 bases between. The CDR3 runs 10 residues. The V gene's germline CDR1 is SGHDN and CDR2 FVKESK.

This chain links TRBV18 with TRBJ1-6, with D unclear. V was trimmed by 3 bases and J by 7 bases, leaving 13 bases between them. Per the germline V gene, CDR1 is KGHSH and CDR2 is LQKENI. The CDR3 runs 15 residues. CDR3 in amino acids: CASSPEVLRNSPLHF. The CDR3 DNA reads TGTGCCAGCTCACCGGAAGTCCTCAGGAATTCACCCCTCCACTTT.

This chain uses TRBV5-1 with TRBJ1-2; D uncertain. Germline CDR1 and CDR2: SGHRS and YFSETQ. The CDR3 runs 17 residues. The ends were cut back, 2 bases at V and 1 base at J, with 18 bases in the middle. The CDR3 region is CASSLDVAPGVNYGYTF. CDR3 coding DNA: TGCGCCAGCAGCTTAGATGTTGCGCCCGGCGTTAACTATGGCTACACCTTC. The variable domain in full, completed from reference TRBV5-1 and TRBJ1-2, reads KAGVTQTPRYLIKTRGQQVTLSCSPISGHRSVSWYQQTPGQGLQFLFEYFSETQRNKGNFPGRFSGRQFSNSRSEMNVSTLELGDSALYLCASSLDVAPGVNYGYTFGSGTRLTVV.

The chain links TRBV5-4 to TRBJ2-3, with D tentatively TRBD1 (7 bases). With 4 bases removed from V and 4 bases from J, the gap between germline ends came to 16 bases. The CDR3 is made up of 15 amino acids. CDR1 is SGHNT, CDR2 YYREEE, per germline (reference sequence). CDR3 DNA: TGTGCCAGCAGCCCCCCAGGGGGGCTCGCAGATACGCAGTATTTT. This sequence encodes CASSPPGGLADTQYF. Full variable domain (outside the CDR3, taken from reference TRBV5-4 and TRBJ2-3): ETGVTQSPTHLIKTRGQQVTLRCSSQSGHNTVSWYQQALGQGPQFIFQYYREEENGRGNFPPRFSGLQFPNYSSELNVNALELDDSALYLCASSPPGGLADTQYFGPGTRLTVL.

Details on this clone: Different DNA sequences within this sample yield the same CDR3. This sequence joins TRBV6-1 and TRBJ2-7; D is unresolved. Germline V lookup: CDR1 MNHNS, CDR2 SASEGT. This CDR3 has 12 amino acids. The V end lost 2 bases, the J end lost 4 bases, and 6 bases lay between the germline ends. The CDR3: CASSESSYEQYF. The CDR3 DNA sequence: TGTGCCAGCAGTGAAAGTAGTTACGAGCAGTACTTC.

CDR3 region: CASSLVLAGGEQYF. The DNA for the CDR3 is TGTGCCAGCAGCTTAGTACTAGCGGGAGGAGAGCAGTACTTC. This rearrangement joins TRBV7-2 to TRBJ2-7, with 12 bases lining up with TRBD2. CDR3 length equals 14 residues. The junction had 2 bases not matched to a gene; V was cut back by 1 base and J by 7 bases. Germline V gene data show CDR1 as SGHTA and CDR2 as FQGNSA.

The rearrangement uses TRBV11-3 and TRBJ2-3; possibly TRBD1 or TRBD2 for D (6 bases each). This CDR3 spans 16 amino acids. Germline CDR1 SGHNT, CDR2 YENEEA. V was pared by 5 bases and J by 4 bases, with 19 bases between. The CDR3 protein is CASSPHSGQQPDTQYF. The CDR3, as DNA: TGTGCCAGCAGCCCCCATAGCGGACAGCAACCAGATACGCAGTATTTT.

This clone was detected once. A far larger clone is a single base away, which makes a read error likely. Other DNA sequences in this sample translate to the same CDR3. This chain links TRBV28 with TRBJ1-1; 7 bases agree with TRBD1. The CDR3 runs 13 residues. Trimming removed 5 bases from V and 3 bases from J; junction bases left unmatched: 3. Germline V gene sequence: CDR1 MDHEN, CDR2 SYDVKM. For the CDR3, the DNA is TGTGCCAGCAGTCTTACAGGGGACACTGAAGCTTTCTTT. This translates into CASSLTGDTEAFF.

The chain combines TRBV18 with TRBJ2-1; D tentatively fits TRBD1 or TRBD2 (5 bases each). The CDR3 totals 15 residues. The germline V and J ends were trimmed by 3 bases and 4 bases, with 13 bases remaining between them. CDR1 and CDR2 from the germline V gene are KGHSH and LQKENI. This CDR3 reads CASSPGVLDYNEQFF. CDR3 nucleotides: TGTGCCAGCTCACCGGGGGTACTGGATTACAATGAGCAGTTCTTC. Combining the CDR3 with reference TRBV18 and TRBJ2-1 gives the whole variable domain NAGVMQNPRHLVRRRGQEARLRCSPMKGHSHVYWYRQLPEEGLKFMVYLQKENIIDESGMPKERFSAEFPKEGPSILRIQQVVRGDSAAYFCASSPGVLDYNEQFFGPGTRLTVL.

This clone showed up just a few times. V and J are TRBV11-2 and TRBJ2-1; 7 nucleotides align to TRBD2. This CDR3 is 13 amino acids long. Germline V lookup: CDR1 SGHAT, CDR2 FQNNGV. V shed 3 bases and J 9 bases; nucleotides not matched to a gene: 5. CDR3 amino acids: CASSLGGKGEQFF. The CDR3 bases are TGTGCCAGCAGCTTGGGGGGGAAGGGTGAGCAGTTCTTC.

The V call is TRBV7-3, the J call TRBJ1-3; D is unresolved. Trimming left V 5 bases short and J 4 bases short, with 9 bases between. The CDR3 consists of 13 residues. Germline V gives CDR1 SGHTA, CDR2 FQGTGA. As DNA, the CDR3 is TGTGCCAGCAGCCTAGACCCGGGAAACACCATATATTTT. Translating it yields CASSLDPGNTIYF.

The chain joins TRBV30 to TRBJ1-5, with TRBD1 matching 7 bases. Germline CDR1 GTSNPN, CDR2 SVGIG (reference sequence). The CDR3 runs to 14 residues. With V trimmed by 3 bases and J by 6 bases, 8 bases remained unmatched. CDR3 nucleotide sequence: TGTGCCTGGAGCGCGAACAGGGGAGGTCAGCCCCAGCATTTT. Translating gives CAWSANRGGQPQHF.

V and J are TRBV2 and TRBJ1-2; perhaps TRBD1 as D (5 bases). The CDR3 length is 16 residues. Germline V lookup: CDR1 SNHLY, CDR2 FYNNEI. With 7 bases removed from V and 4 bases from J, the gap between germline ends came to 22 bases. In nucleotides, the CDR3 is TGTGCCAGCACCTTAGGGTTCGGTGGGCAGGGCTATGGCTACACCTTC. Amino acid sequence: CASTLGFGGQGYGYTF.

This chain's CDR3 is CASSLVQGVDEQFF. In nucleotides, the CDR3 is TGTGCCAGCAGCTTAGTACAGGGGGTCGATGAGCAGTTCTTC. The chain has TRBV7-9 and TRBJ2-1, with 8 bases identical to TRBD1. The CDR3 sequence is 14 residues long. Looked up from germline, CDR1 is SEHNR and CDR2 is FQNEAQ (reference sequence). After removal of 1 base from V and 8 bases from J, the junction contained 4 bases not matched to a gene.

This chain uses TRBV18 with TRBJ1-5, with 7 bases lining up with TRBD1. V was clipped by 3 bases and J by 7 bases; unmatched bases: 9. The CDR3 length is 15 residues. From germline, CDR1 is KGHSH and CDR2 LQKENI. The CDR3: CASSPPGTAGQPQHF. The CDR3 DNA sequence: TGTGCCAGCTCACCTCCCGGGACAGCAGGACAGCCCCAGCATTTT.

This clone came up a few times. In the same sample, other DNA sequences code for this CDR3. The chain links TRBV9 to TRBJ2-2; D gene ambiguous. The germline gives CDR1 SGDLS, CDR2 YYNGEE. V lost 0 bases, J lost 5 bases, and 5 bases lay in between. The CDR3 sequence is 13 residues long. The CDR3 loop reads CASSVGGTGELFF. CDR3 bases: TGTGCCAGCAGCGTAGGGGGAACCGGGGAGCTGTTTTTT. Variable domain in full (rest from reference TRBV9 and TRBJ2-2): DSGVTQTPKHLITATGQRVTLRCSPRSGDLSVYWYQQSLDQGLQFLIQYYNGEERAKGNILERFSAQQFPDLHSELNLSSLELGDSALYFCASSVGGTGELFFGEGSRLTVL.

This chain joins TRBV30 and TRBJ2-7; the D is unclear. CDR3 length: 13 amino acids. The germline V gene encodes CDR1 GTSNPN and CDR2 SVGIG (reference sequence). Trimming took 1 base from V and 0 from J, leaving 7 bases between them. For the CDR3, the DNA is TGTGCCTGGAGTGCGGGTACCTCCTACGAGCAGTACTTC. It translates to CAWSAGTSYEQYF.

This clone was observed a handful of times. Mismatch with germline at one junction end may stem from a read error. The chain carries TRBV9 and TRBJ1-1; D possibly corresponds to TRBD1 (5 bases). The CDR3 has 12 amino acids. In germline, CDR1 is SGDLS, CDR2 YYNGEE. CDR3 in DNA: TGTGCCAGCAGCGCCTCCGGGACCCCAGCGGAGTTT. Translation: CASSASGTPAEF. Combining the CDR3 with reference TRBV9 and TRBJ1-1 gives the whole variable domain DSGVTQTPKHLITATGQRVTLRCSPRSGDLSVYWYQQSLDQGLQFLIQYYNGEERAKGNILERFSAQQFPDLHSELNLSSLELGDSALYFCASSASGTPAEFGQGTRLTVV.

This chain links TRBV7-3 with TRBJ2-1; 13 bases are a match to TRBD2. V was clipped by 8 bases and J by 11 bases; unmatched bases: 15. Germline V gene data show CDR1 as SGHTA and CDR2 as FQGTGA. The CDR3 contains 16 residues. The CDR3 loop is CASHSPTSGRGGKQFF. CDR3 nucleotides: TGTGCCAGCCATTCCCCCACTAGCGGGAGGGGGGGGAAGCAGTTCTTC. Full variable domain (missing parts from reference TRBV7-3 and TRBJ2-1): GAGVSQTPSNKVTEKGKYVELRCDPISGHTALYWYRQSLGQGPEFLIYFQGTGAADDSGLPNDRFFAVRPEGSVSTLKIQRTERGDSAVYLCASHSPTSGRGGKQFFGPGTRLTVL.

To note about this clone: The same CDR3 also results from other DNA sequences found in this sample. V and J are TRBV7-2 and TRBJ1-2, with D possibly being TRBD1 (5 bases). Germline-derived CDR1 and CDR2 are SGHTA and FQGNSA. The CDR3 length is 13 residues. The ends were cut back, 4 bases at V and 2 bases at J, with 8 bases in the middle. DNA for the CDR3: TGTGCCAGCAGCTCGGGACGAAACTATGGCTACACCTTC. Amino acids: CASSSGRNYGYTF.